The clone carrying this T cell receptor beta chain was counted only a few times. This sample is part of a study of response to subunit inactivated influenza vaccine. In TCRdb, the RT-PCR reads were re-called with MiXCR into one record per CDR3 protein. The sample lists hundreds of thousands of distinct CDR3 sequences, approximately 10% occurring once. There are 12 residues in the CDR3. Trimming took 3 bases from V and 3 from J, leaving 5 bases between them. CDR1 is GTSNPN, CDR2 SVGIG, per germline (reference sequence). These same data were also listed under a study on T cells expressing NK-cell markers. As that report states: The cDNA for TCR beta came from 5'RACE template switching with UMIs. All TCR beta repertoires analysed originated from sorted CD3+CD56+NKG2C+, CD3+CD56+NKG2C- and CD3+CD56-NKG2C+ T cells.

The clonotype comes from a man between 50 and 59 years old who received an inactivated influenza vaccine. The sequences come from PBMCs from blood, collected on the day of vaccination. The chain recombines TRBV30 with TRBJ2-2; no definite D call. CDR3 sequence reads: CAWRWDTGELFF. The CDR3 DNA reads TGTGCCTGGAGATGGGACACCGGGGAGCTGTTTTTT.